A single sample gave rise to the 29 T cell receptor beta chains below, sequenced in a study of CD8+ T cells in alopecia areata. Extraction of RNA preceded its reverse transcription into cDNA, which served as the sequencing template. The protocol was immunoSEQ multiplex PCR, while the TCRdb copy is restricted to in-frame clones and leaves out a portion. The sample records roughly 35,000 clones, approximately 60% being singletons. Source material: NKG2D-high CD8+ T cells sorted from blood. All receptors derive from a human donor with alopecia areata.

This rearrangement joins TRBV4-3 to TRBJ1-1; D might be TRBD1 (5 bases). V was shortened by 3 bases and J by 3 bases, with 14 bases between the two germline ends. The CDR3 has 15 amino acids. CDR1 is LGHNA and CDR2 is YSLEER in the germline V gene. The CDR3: CASSQAQGADTEAFF. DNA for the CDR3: TGCGCCAGCAGCCAGGCTCAGGGAGCGGACACTGAAGCTTTCTTT.

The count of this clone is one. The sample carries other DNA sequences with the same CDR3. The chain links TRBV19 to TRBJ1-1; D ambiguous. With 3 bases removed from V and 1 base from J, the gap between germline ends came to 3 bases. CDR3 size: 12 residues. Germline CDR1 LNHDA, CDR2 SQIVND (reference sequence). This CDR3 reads CASSIGNTEAFF. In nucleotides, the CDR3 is TGTGCCAGTAGTATTGGGAACACTGAAGCTTTCTTT.

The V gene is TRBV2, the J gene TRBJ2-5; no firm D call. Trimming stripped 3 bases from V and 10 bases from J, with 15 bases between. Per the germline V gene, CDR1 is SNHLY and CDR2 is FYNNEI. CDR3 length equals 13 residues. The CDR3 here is CASSEAAILDQYF. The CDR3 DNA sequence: TGTGCCAGCAGTGAGGCGGCGATCTTGGACCAGTACTTC.

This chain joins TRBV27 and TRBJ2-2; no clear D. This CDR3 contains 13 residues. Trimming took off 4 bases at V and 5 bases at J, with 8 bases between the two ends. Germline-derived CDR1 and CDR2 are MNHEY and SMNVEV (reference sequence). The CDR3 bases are TGTGCCAGCAGTTCGCCTGGAACCGGGGAGCTGTTTTTT. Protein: CASSSPGTGELFF.

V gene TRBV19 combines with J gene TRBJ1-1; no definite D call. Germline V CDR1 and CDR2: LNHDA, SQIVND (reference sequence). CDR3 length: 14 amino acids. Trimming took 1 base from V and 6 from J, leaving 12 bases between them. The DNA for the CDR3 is TGTGCCAGTAGTATAGCCGCGGGAATCCCTGAAGCTTTCTTT. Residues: CASSIAAGIPEAFF.

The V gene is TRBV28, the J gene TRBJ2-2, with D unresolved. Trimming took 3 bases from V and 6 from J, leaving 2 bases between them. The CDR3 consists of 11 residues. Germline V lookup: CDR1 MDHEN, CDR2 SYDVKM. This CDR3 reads CASSLAGELFF. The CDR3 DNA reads TGTGCCAGCAGTTTGGCCGGGGAGCTGTTTTTT.

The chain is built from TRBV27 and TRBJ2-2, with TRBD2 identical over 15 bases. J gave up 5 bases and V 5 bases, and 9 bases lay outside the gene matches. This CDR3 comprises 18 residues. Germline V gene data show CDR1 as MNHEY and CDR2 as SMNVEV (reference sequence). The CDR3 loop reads CASSPRGLAGGRTGELFF. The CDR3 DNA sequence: TGTGCCAGCAGTCCCAGGGGACTAGCGGGGGGCCGGACCGGGGAGCTGTTTTTT.

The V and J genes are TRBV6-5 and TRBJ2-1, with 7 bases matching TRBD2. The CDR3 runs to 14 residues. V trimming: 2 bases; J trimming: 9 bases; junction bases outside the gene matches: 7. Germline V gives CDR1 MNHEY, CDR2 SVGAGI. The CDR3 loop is CASSYGTTGGEQFF. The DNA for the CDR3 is TGTGCCAGCAGTTACGGGACTACAGGAGGTGAGCAGTTCTTC.

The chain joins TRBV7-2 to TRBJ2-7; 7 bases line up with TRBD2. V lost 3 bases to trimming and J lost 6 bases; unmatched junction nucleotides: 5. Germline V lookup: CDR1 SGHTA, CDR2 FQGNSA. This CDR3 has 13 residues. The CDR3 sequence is CASSLGGTAEQYF. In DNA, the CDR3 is TGTGCCAGCAGCTTGGGGGGGACGGCCGAGCAGTACTTC.

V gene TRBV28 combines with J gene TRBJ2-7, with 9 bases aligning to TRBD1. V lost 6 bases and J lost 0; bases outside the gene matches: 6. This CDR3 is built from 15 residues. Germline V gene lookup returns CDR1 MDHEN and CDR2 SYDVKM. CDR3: CASRMGQGSSYEQYF. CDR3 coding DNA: TGTGCCAGCAGAATGGGACAGGGAAGCTCCTACGAGCAGTACTTC.

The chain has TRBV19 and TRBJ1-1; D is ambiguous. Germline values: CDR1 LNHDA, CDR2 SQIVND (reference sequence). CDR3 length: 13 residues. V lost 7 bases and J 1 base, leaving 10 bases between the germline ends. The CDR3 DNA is TGTGCCAGTAAGATCAATGGGAACACTGAAGCTTTCTTT. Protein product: CASKINGNTEAFF.

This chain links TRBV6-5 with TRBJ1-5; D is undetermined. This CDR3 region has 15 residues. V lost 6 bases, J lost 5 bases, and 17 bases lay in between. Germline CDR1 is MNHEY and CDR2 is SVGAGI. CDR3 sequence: CASRPGLLGHQPQHF. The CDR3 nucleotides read TGTGCCAGCAGACCCGGACTCCTAGGGCATCAGCCCCAGCATTTT.

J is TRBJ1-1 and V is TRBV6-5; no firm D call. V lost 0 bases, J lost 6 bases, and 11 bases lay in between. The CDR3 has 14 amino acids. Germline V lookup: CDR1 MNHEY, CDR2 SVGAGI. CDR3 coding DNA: TGTGCCAGCAGTTACTCCGGTCGTAGGGCTGAAGCTTTCTTT. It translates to CASSYSGRRAEAFF.

CDR3 coding DNA: TGTGCCTGGAGTCAGAGCTCTGGGGCCAACGTCCTGACTTTC. Protein sequence: CAWSQSSGANVLTF. V usage is TRBV30 and J usage is TRBJ2-6; no definite D call. In germline, CDR1 is GTSNPN, CDR2 SVGIG (reference sequence). V was trimmed by 2 bases and J by 0 bases, leaving 5 bases between them. The CDR3 consists of 14 residues. The variable domain in full, with the rest retrieved from reference TRBV30 and TRBJ2-6, is SQTIHQWPATLVQPVGSPLSLECTVEGTSNPNLYWYRQAAGRGLQLLFYSVGIGQISSEVPQNLSASRPQDRQFILSSKKLLLSDSGFYLCAWSQSSGANVLTFGAGSRLTVL.

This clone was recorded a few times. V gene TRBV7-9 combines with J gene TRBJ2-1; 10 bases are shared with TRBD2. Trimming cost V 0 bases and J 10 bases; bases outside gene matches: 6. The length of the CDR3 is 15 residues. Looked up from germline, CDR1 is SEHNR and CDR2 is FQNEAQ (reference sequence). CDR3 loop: CASSLAWLAGDEQFF. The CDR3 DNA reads TGTGCCAGCAGCTTAGCATGGCTAGCGGGAGACGAGCAGTTCTTC.

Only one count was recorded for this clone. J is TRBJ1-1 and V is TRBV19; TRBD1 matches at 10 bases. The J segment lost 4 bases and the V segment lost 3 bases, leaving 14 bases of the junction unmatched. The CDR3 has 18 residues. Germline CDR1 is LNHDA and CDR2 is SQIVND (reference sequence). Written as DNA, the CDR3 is TGTGCCAGTAGTATCGCATCCGGGACAGGGGAATCCGGCACTGAAGCTTTCTTT. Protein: CASSIASGTGESGTEAFF.

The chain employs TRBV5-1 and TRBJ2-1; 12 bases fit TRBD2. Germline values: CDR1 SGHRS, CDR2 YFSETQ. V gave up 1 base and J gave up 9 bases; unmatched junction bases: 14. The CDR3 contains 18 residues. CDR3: CASSLSPMASGRAGEQFF. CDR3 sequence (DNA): TGCGCCAGCAGCTTGTCGCCGATGGCTAGCGGGAGGGCCGGTGAGCAGTTCTTC.

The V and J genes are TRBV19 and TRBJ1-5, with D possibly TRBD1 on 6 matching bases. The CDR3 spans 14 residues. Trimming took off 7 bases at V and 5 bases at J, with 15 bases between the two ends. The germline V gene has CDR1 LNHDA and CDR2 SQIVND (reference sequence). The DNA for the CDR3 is TGTGCCAGTAACAGGGTATTTGGGTATCAGCCCCAGCATTTT. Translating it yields CASNRVFGYQPQHF.

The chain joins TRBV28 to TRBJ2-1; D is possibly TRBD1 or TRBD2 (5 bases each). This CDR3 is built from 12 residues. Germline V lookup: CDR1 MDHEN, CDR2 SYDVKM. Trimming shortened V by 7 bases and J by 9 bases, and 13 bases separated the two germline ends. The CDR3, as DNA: TGTGCCAGCAATACTTGGGGGTTTGAGCAGTTCTTC. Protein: CASNTWGFEQFF. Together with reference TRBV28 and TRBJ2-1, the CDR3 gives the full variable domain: DVKVTQSSRYLVKRTGEKVFLECVQDMDHENMFWYRQDPGLGLRLIYFSYDVKMKEKGDIPEGYSVSREKKERFSLILESASTNQTSMYLCASNTWGFEQFFGPGTRLTVL.

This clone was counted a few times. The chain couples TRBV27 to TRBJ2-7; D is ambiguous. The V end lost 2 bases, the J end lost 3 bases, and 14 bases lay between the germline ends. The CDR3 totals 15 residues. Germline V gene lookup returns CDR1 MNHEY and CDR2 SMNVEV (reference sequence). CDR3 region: CASSLGYLSIYEQYF. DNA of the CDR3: TGTGCCAGCAGTTTAGGCTATCTAAGCATCTACGAGCAGTACTTC.

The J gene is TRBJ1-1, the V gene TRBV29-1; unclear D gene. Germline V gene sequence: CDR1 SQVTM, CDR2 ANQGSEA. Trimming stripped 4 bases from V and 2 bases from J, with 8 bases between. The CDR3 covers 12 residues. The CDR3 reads CSVGRKNTEAFF. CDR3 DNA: TGCAGCGTTGGACGGAAAAACACTGAAGCTTTCTTT.

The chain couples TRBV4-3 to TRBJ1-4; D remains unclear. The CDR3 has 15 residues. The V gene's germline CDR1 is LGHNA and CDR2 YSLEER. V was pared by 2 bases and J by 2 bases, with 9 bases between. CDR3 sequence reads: CASSQYTGTNEKLFF. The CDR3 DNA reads TGCGCCAGCAGCCAATACACCGGGACTAATGAAAAACTGTTTTTT.

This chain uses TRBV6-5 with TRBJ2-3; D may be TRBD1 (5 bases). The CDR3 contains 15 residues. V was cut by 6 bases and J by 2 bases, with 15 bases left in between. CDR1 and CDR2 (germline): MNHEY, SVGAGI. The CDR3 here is CASRSDSGYTDTQYF. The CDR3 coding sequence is TGTGCCAGCAGGTCCGACAGTGGCTACACAGATACGCAGTATTTT.

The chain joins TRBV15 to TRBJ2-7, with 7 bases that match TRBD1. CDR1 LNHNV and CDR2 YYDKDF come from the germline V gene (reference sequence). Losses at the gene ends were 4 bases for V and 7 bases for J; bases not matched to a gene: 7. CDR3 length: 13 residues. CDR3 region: CATSNDRVGEQYF. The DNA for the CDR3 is TGTGCCACCAGCAATGACAGGGTGGGGGAGCAGTACTTC. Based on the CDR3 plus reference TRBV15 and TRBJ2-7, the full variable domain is DAMVIQNPRYQVTQFGKPVTLSCSQTLNHNVMYWYQQKSSQAPKLLFHYYDKDFNNEADTPDNFQSRRPNTSFCFLDIRSPGLGDTAMYLCATSNDRVGEQYFGPGTRLTVT.

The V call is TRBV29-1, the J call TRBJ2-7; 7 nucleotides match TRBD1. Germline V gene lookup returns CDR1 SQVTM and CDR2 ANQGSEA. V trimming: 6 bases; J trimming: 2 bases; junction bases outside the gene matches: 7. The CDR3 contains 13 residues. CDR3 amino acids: CSVSSGGAYEQYF. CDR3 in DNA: TGCAGCGTCAGCTCAGGGGGAGCCTACGAGCAGTACTTC.

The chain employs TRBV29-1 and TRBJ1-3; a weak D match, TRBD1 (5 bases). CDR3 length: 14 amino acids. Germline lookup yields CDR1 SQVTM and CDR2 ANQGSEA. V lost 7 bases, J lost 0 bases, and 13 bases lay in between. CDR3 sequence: CSALLGDSGNTIYF. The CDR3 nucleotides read TGCAGCGCCCTCCTGGGGGACTCTGGAAACACCATATATTTT.

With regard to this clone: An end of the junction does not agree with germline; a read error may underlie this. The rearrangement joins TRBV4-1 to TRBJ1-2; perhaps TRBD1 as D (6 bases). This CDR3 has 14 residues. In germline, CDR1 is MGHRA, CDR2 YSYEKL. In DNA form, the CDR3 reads TGCGCCAGCAGCCAAGATCTCTGGGGGCCCGGCTACGCCTTC. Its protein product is CASSQDLWGPGYAF.

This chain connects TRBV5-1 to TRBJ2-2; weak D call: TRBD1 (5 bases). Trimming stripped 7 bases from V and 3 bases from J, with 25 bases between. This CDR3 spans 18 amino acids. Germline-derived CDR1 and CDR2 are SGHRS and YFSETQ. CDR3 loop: CASFRSTATVLYTGELFF. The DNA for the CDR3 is TGCGCCAGCTTCCGATCGACGGCGACAGTATTATACACCGGGGAGCTGTTTTTT.

The CDR3 loop is CSVDQGSDEQYF. In DNA form, the CDR3 reads TGCAGCGTTGACCAGGGATCGGACGAGCAGTACTTC. This chain uses TRBV29-1 with TRBJ2-7, with a weak D call TRBD1 (5 bases). Germline V gene lookup returns CDR1 SQVTM and CDR2 ANQGSEA. V lost 3 bases to trimming and J lost 5 bases, with 11 bases between them. The CDR3 consists of 12 residues.